The rows below give T cell receptor beta chains drawn from one sample of a study of early stage breast cancer tumors. Only in-frame clones appear in the TCRdb table, and some are missing; sequencing was by immunoSEQ multiplex PCR. The sample shows tens of thousands of clones, about 77% of them seen only once. Sequencing was carried out using blood. Receptor source: a person in their forties with breast cancer. The CDR3 runs from the conserved cysteine through the conserved F or W.

CDR3	V
CASSSIGTSGREDNEQFF	TRBV19
CASSPAGRSSYEQYF	TRBV11-1
CASSLLGQGISEQYF	TRBV5-6
CASSETVTPAYEQYF	TRBV6-1
CASSARTSGTDTQYF	TRBV11-2
CASSDSYEQYF	TRBV6-1
CSAGGLEAFF	TRBV20-1
CASTPGLTRANEQFF	TRBV7-2
CASSMGGIQFF	TRBV19
CASSLEGRTEAFF	TRBV7-9
CASSLGAAGINQPQHF	TRBV5-1
CASSLGLAGLYEQYF	TRBV7-9
CASSQAGDQPQHF	TRBV4-2
CASSLDRGGYGYTF	TRBV7-9
CASRSPVEAFF	TRBV28
CASSGGSSGNTIYF	TRBV5-1
CASSEWEQETQYF	TRBV2
CASSLSSGSSSYEQYF	TRBV7-2
CASSELAGGEETQYF	TRBV6-1
CASSLAAGAPEQFF	TRBV7-6
CAWSGAQGAYGYTF	TRBV30
CASSSDSGGPHYEQYF	TRBV4-2
CASSSSQGASYGYTF	TRBV19
CASGGTQLFTDTQYF	TRBV2
CASSRRTGVISGANVLTF	TRBV7-8
CASSPSRAEAFF	TRBV18
CATSRDTGPDTQYF	TRBV15
CASSRRDTDTQYF	TRBV5-1
CASSSWTSGSINEQFF	TRBV11-2
CASSLGRGTQYF	TRBV5-8
CASSQYDGGVLGYSGNTIYF	TRBV2
CAISTSGSQETQYF	TRBV10-3
CASSLLDTQYF	TRBV7-9
CASRERLAGVLLSEETQYF	TRBV2
CSAQDVSVGYTF	TRBV29-1